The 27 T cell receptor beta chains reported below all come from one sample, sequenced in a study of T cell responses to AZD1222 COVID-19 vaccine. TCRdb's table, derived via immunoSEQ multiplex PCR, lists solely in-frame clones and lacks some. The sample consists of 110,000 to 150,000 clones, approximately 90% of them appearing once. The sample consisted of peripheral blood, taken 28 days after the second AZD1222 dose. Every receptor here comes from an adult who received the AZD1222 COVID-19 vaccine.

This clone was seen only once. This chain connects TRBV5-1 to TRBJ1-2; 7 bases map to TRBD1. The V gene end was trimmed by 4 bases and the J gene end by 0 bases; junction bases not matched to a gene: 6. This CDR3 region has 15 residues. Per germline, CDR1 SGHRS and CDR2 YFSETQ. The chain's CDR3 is CASSVYRGSNYGYTF. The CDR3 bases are TGCGCCAGCAGCGTATACAGGGGATCTAACTATGGCTACACCTTC.

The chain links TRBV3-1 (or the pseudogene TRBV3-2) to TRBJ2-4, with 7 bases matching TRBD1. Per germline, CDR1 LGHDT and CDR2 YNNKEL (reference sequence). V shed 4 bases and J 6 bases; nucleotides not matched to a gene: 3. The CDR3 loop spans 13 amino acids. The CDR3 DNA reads TGTGCCAGCAGCCCACAGGGGAGAAACATTCAGTACTTC. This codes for CASSPQGRNIQYF.

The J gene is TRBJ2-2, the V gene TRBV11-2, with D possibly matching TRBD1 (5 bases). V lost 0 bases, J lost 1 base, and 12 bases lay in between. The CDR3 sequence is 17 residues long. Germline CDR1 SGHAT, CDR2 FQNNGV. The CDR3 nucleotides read TGTGCCAGCAGCTTAGAAGAGGCCAGGGTGAACACCGGGGAGCTGTTTTTT. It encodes CASSLEEARVNTGELFF.

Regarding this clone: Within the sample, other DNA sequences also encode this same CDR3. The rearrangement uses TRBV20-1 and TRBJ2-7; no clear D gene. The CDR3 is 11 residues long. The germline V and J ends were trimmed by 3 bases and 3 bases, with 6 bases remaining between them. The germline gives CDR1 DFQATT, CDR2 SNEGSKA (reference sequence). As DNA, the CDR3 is TGCAGTGCTAGGGGGAACTACGAGCAGTACTTC. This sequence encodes CSARGNYEQYF.

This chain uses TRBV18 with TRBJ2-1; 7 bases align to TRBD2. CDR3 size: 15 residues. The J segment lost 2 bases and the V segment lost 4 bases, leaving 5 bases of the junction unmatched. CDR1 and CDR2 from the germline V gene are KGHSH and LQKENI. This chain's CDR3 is CASSQAGFTYNEQFF. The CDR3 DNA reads TGTGCCAGCTCACAAGCGGGATTTACCTACAATGAGCAGTTCTTC.

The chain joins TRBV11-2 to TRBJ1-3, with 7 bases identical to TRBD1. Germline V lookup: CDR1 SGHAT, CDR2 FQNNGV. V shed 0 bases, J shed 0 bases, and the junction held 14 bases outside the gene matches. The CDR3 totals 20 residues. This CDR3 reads CASSLDLRTGGTFSGNTIYF. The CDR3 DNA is TGTGCCAGCAGCTTAGATCTGAGGACAGGTGGAACCTTCTCTGGAAACACCATATATTTT.

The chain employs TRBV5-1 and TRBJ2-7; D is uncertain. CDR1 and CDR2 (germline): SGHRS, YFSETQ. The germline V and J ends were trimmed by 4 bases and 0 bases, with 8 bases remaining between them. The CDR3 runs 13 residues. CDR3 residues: CASSPSHSYEQYF. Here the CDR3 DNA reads TGCGCCAGCAGCCCGAGCCACTCCTACGAGCAGTACTTC.

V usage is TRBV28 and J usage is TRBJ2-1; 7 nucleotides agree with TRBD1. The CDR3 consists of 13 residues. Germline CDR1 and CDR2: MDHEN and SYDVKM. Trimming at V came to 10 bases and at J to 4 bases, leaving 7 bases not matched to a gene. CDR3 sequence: CATKGTEYNEQFF. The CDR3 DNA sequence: TGTGCCACCAAGGGGACAGAGTACAATGAGCAGTTCTTC.

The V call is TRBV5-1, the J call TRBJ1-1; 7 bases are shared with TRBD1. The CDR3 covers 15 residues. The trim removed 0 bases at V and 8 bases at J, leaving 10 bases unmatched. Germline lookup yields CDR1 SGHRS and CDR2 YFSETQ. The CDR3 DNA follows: TGCGCCAGCAGCTTGGGAGGGGGACAGAGTAGGGAAGCTTTCTTT. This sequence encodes CASSLGGGQSREAFF.

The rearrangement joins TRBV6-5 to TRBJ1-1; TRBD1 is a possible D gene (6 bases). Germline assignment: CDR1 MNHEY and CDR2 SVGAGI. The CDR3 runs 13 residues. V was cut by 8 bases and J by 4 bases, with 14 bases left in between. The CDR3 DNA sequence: TGTGCCAGCTTCTGGGGGCAGGGCACTGAAGCTTTCTTT. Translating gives CASFWGQGTEAFF.

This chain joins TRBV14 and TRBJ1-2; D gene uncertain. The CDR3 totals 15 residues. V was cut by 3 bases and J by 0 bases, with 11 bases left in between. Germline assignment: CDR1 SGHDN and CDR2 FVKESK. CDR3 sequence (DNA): TGTGCCAGCAGCCAGTACGGATATTCTAACTATGGCTACACCTTC. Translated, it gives CASSQYGYSNYGYTF.

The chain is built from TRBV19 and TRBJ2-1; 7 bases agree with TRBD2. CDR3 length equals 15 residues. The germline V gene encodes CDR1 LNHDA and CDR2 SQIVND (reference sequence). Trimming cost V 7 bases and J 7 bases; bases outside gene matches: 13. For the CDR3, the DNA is TGTGCCAGTACCCCGATGTCTAGCGGAAGGAATGAGCAGTTCTTC. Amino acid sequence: CASTPMSSGRNEQFF.

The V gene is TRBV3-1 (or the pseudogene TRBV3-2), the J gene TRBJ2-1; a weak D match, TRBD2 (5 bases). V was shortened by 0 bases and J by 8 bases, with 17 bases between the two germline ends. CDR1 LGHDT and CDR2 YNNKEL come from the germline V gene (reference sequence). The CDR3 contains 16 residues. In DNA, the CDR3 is TGTGCCAGCAGCCAAGATCAGGAACGACCGCGGGATGAGCAGTTCTTC. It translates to CASSQDQERPRDEQFF.

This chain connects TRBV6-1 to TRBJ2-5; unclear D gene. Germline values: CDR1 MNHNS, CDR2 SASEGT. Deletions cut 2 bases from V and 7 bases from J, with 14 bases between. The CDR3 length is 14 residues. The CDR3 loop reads CASSEMSKIGTQYF. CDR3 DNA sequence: TGTGCCAGCAGTGAAATGTCGAAAATCGGGACCCAGTACTTC.

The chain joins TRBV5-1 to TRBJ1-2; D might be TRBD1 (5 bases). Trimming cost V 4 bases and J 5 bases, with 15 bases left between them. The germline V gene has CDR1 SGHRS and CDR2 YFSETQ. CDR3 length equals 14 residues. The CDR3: CASSPLTDPYGYTF. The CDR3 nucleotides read TGCGCCAGCAGCCCTCTGACAGACCCGTATGGCTACACCTTC.

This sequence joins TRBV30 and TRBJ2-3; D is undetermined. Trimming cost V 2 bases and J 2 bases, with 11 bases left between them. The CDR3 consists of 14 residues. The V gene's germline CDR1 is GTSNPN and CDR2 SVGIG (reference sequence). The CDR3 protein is CAWSLSRVTDTQYF. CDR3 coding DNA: TGTGCCTGGAGTCTTAGCCGAGTCACAGATACGCAGTATTTT.

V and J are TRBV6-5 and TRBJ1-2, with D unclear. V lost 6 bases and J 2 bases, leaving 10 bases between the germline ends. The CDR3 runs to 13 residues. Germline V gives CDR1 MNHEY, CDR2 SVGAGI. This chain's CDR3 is CASRETHNYGYTF. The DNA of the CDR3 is TGTGCCAGCAGAGAGACACACAACTATGGCTACACCTTC.

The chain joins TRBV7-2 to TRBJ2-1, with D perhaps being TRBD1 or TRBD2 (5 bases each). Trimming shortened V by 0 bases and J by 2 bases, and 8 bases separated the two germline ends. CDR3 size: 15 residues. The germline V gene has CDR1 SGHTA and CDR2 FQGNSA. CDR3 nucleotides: TGTGCCAGCAGCTTAGCAGTGGGGGCCTACAATGAGCAGTTCTTC. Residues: CASSLAVGAYNEQFF.

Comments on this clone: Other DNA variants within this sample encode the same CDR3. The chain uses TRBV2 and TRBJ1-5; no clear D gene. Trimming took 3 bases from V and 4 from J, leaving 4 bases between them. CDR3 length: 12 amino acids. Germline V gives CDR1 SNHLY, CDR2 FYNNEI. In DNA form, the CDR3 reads TGTGCCAGCAGTGAGGGGAATCAGCCCCAGCATTTT. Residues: CASSEGNQPQHF.

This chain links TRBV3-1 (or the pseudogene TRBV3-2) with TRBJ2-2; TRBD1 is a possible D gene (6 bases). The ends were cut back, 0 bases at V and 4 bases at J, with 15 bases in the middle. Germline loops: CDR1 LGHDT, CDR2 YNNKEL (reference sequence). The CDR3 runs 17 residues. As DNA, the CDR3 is TGTGCCAGCAGCCAAGAGAAGGCCAGGGGCCGCACCGGGGAGCTGTTTTTT. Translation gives CASSQEKARGRTGELFF.

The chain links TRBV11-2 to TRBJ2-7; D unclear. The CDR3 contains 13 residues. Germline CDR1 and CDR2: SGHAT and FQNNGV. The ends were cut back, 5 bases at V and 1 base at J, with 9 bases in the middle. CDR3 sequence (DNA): TGTGCCAGCAGCACCCGGTCGTCCTACGAGCAGTACTTC. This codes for CASSTRSSYEQYF.

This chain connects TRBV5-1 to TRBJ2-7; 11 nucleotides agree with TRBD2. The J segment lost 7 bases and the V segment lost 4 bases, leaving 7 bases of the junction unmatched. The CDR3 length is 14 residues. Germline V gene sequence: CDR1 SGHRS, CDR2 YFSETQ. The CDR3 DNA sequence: TGCGCCAGCAGCGGTAGCGGGGGGGGGCGAGAGCAGTACTTC. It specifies CASSGSGGGREQYF.

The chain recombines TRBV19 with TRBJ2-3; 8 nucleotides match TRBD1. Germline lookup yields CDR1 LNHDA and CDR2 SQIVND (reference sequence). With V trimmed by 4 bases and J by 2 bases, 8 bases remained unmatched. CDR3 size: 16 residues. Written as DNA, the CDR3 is TGTGCCAGTAGTAGACTTGGACAGGGTAACACAGATACGCAGTATTTT. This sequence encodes CASSRLGQGNTDTQYF.

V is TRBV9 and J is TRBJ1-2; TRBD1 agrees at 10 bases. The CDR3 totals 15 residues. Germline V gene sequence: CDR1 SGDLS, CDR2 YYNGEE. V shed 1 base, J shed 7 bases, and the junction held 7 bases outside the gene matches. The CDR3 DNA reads TGTGCCAGCAGCGTACAGACAGGGGGCTTAGGTGGCTACACCTTC. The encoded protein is CASSVQTGGLGGYTF.

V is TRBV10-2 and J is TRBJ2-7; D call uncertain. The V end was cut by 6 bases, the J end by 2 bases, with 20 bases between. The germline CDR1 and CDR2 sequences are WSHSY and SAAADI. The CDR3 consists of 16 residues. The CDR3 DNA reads TGCGCCAGCAGGAAAGCATATGAATACGGTACCTACGAGCAGTACTTC. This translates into CASRKAYEYGTYEQYF.

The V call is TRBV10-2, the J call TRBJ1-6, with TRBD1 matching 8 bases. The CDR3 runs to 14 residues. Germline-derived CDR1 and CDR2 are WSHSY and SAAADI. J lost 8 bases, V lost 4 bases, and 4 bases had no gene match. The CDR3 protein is CASSVAGGYSPLHF. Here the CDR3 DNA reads TGCGCCAGCAGTGTCGCAGGGGGCTATTCACCCCTCCACTTT.

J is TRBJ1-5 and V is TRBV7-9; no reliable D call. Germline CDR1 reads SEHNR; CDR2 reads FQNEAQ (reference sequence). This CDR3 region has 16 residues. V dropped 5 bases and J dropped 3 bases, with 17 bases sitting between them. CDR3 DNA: TGTGCCAGCAGCCCGTCCGCAGGAGATCCCAATCAGCCCCAGCATTTT. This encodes CASSPSAGDPNQPQHF.